A selection of T cell receptor beta chains follows, all from one sample in a study of multiple sclerosis patients with progressive multifocal leukoencephalopathy. Here immunoSEQ multiplex PCR was the method, and the copy in TCRdb shows in-frame clones only, minus some. The sample records 25,000 to 30,000 clones, approximately 90% being singletons. Sequences were obtained from PBMCs. The source is a human donor with multiple sclerosis. The CDR3 runs from the conserved cysteine through the conserved F or W. The order of the fields is J gene, D gene, clone size, V gene, CDR3 DNA, CDR3 protein. The D gene is left open where the match is weak. Some rows have no size entry. The others give once, few or many, or a class for an expanded clone.

>TRBJ1-2|TRBD1|once|TRBV6-5
TGTGCCAGCAGTTACCCGGACAGGCCTTTCTATGGCTACACCTTC
CASSYPDRPFYGYTF
>TRBJ1-5|TRBD1|.|TRBV19
TGTGCCAGTAGTATACAGGGACAGGTCAATCAGCCCCAGCATTTT
CASSIQGQVNQPQHF
>TRBJ1-1|.|.|TRBV9
TGTGCCAGCTCAGGACTCCCCGGAGGCACTGAAGCTTTCTTT
CASSGLPGGTEAFF
>TRBJ1-2|TRBD1|.|TRBV9
TGTGCCAGCAGCGTAGATGGAAGGAAGGGGGCACAGGGGAGAGGCTACACCTTC
CASSVDGRKGAQGRGYTF
>TRBJ2-5|TRBD1|.|TRBV4-1
TGCGCCAGCAGCCAACCGGGACAGCAAGAGACCCAGTACTTC
CASSQPGQQETQYF
>TRBJ1-1|.|.|TRBV13
TGTGCCAGCAGCTTAGTAGGGACTGAAGCTTTCTTT
CASSLVGTEAFF
>TRBJ2-7|TRBD1|.|TRBV6-1
TGTGCCAGCAGTGATTGGCGTCAGGGGGCCCACGAGCAGTACTTC
CASSDWRQGAHEQYF
>TRBJ1-2|.|.|TRBV28
TGTGCCAGCAGTTTGGGACGGGGGAACGGCTACACCTTC
CASSLGRGNGYTF
>TRBJ2-2|.|.|TRBV5-1
TGCGCCAGCAGGACCTGGGGGGAAACCGGGGAGCTGTTTTTT
CASRTWGETGELFF
>TRBJ2-7|.|.|TRBV2
TGTGCCTCAAGCCTAACAGGCCCCCTTAACGAGCAGTACTTC
CASSLTGPLNEQYF
>TRBJ1-2|.|once|TRBV5-6
TGTGCCAGCAGCTTGGTATCTATGTACAGGTCAAACTATGGCTACACCTTC
CASSLVSMYRSNYGYTF
>TRBJ1-2|.|.|TRBV4-1
TGCGCCAGCAGCCCTCGAGGGGGGGGGCTGGGCTATGGCTACACCTTC
CASSPRGGGLGYGYTF
>TRBJ2-7|.|.|TRBV6-1
TGTGCCAGCAGTGAAGCAGGGTTTTACGAGCAGTACTTC
CASSEAGFYEQYF
>TRBJ2-1|.|.|TRBV29-1
TGCAGCGTTGACGAGCCCGGCGTGAATGAGCAGTTCTTC
CSVDEPGVNEQFF
>TRBJ2-7|.|.|TRBV7-6
TGTGCCAGCAGCTTATATGAGGGGAGCTCCTACGAGCAGTACTTC
CASSLYEGSSYEQYF
>TRBJ1-2|.|.|TRBV5-6
TGTGCCAGCAGCTTCTTGGGGGGGTCTAACTATGGCTACACCTTC
CASSFLGGSNYGYTF
>TRBJ2-1|.|.|TRBV15
TGTGCCACCAGCAGGGGGGATGAGCAGTTCTTC
CATSRGDEQFF
>TRBJ1-1|.|.|TRBV5-4
TGTGCCAGCAGCTTGCCGACTGAAAACACTGAAGCTTTCTTT
CASSLPTENTEAFF
>TRBJ2-5|TRBD2|.|TRBV19
TGTGCCAGTAGACTAGCGGGGGGAGGTGAGACCCAGTACTTC
CASRLAGGGETQYF
>TRBJ1-6|.|.|TRBV7-9
TGTGCCAGCAGCACAAGCGGTGGGACTAATTCACCCCTCCACTTT
CASSTSGGTNSPLHF
>TRBJ1-2|.|.|TRBV20-1
TGCAGTGCTAGGCAGGCCAATGGCTACACCTTC
CSARQANGYTF
>TRBJ1-5|.|.|TRBV27
TGTGCCAGCAGTTCGACAGGTTATAATCAGCCCCAGCATTTT
CASSSTGYNQPQHF
>TRBJ2-7|TRBD2|.|TRBV19
TGTGCCAGTACCCCGCGGGGGGGGCTGGCCTACGAGCAGTACTTC
CASTPRGGLAYEQYF
>TRBJ1-1|.|.|TRBV5-4
TGTGCCAGCAGCCCCCGGGGGGGGAACACTGAAGCTTTCTTT
CASSPRGGNTEAFF
>TRBJ2-1|.|.|TRBV5-4
TGTGCCAGCAGCTGGGGTCGGCCGGGCGATGAGCAGTTCTTC
CASSWGRPGDEQFF
>TRBJ2-6|TRBD2|.|TRBV6-6
TGTGCCAGCAGTTGGACTAGCTCTGGGGCCAACGTCCTGACTTTC
CASSWTSSGANVLTF
>TRBJ2-3|.|few|TRBV4-1
TGCGCCAGCAGCCAAGAATTCGCGGGTAGCACAGATACGCAGTATTTT
CASSQEFAGSTDTQYF
>TRBJ2-7|.|.|TRBV11-2
TGTGCCAGCAGCTCCGGACGGGCCTACGAGCAGTACTTC
CASSSGRAYEQYF